The 21 T cell receptor beta chains presented below share a single source sample, sequenced in a study of response to subunit inactivated influenza vaccine. TCRdb re-analysed the RT-PCR reads in MiXCR, keeping a single row per CDR3 protein. The profile covers around 790,000 distinct CDR3 sequences, with 21% appearing a single time and 10% taken by the ten largest. This specimen was PBMCs from blood, taken 4 to 6 days after vaccination. The receptor source for this set is a middle-aged man who received an inactivated influenza vaccine.

There are many counts of this clonotype. The chain combines TRBV20-1 with TRBJ2-7; D perhaps matches TRBD2 (5 bases). This CDR3 comprises 15 residues. V lost 0 bases, J lost 0 bases, and 12 bases lay in between. Per the germline V gene, CDR1 is DFQATT and CDR2 is SNEGSKA (reference sequence). The CDR3 DNA follows: TGCAGTGCTAGAGATACGCGGGCTCCCTCCTACGAGCAGTACTTC. The encoded protein is CSARDTRAPSYEQYF.

This clonotype was counted only a few times. The chain combines TRBV6-2 or TRBV6-3 with TRBJ1-2, with D possibly TRBD1 on 5 matching bases. Germline CDR1 MNHEY, CDR2 SVGEGT. The CDR3 totals 12 residues. With 5 bases removed from V and 4 bases from J, the gap between germline ends came to 8 bases. CDR3 DNA sequence: TGTGCCAGCAGTGGGGGACTCTATGGCTACACCTTC. This encodes CASSGGLYGYTF.

V and J are TRBV5-6 and TRBJ1-2; D is possibly TRBD1 (6 bases). The CDR3 contains 15 residues. V gave up 0 bases and J gave up 7 bases, with 16 bases separating them. Germline V gene sequence: CDR1 SGHDT, CDR2 YYEEEE. The CDR3 nucleotides are TGTGCCAGCAGCTTGGCACCCAGGGGTGGCAGTGGCTACACCTTC. Residues: CASSLAPRGGSGYTF.

This clonotype was seen only a few times. The chain links TRBV7-6 to TRBJ2-3; either TRBD1 or TRBD2 may supply D (5 bases each). Germline-derived CDR1 and CDR2 are SGHVS and FNYEAQ. With 5 bases removed from V and 2 bases from J, the gap between germline ends came to 14 bases. This CDR3 comprises 15 residues. The CDR3 is CASSTGLRDTDTQYF. The DNA of the CDR3 is TGTGCCAGCAGCACGGGGCTGAGAGACACAGATACGCAGTATTTT.

This clonotype was detected a few times. The chain has TRBV12-3 or TRBV12-4 and TRBJ2-7; perhaps TRBD1 as D (5 bases). Trimming removed 3 bases from V and 6 bases from J, with 12 bases in between. The CDR3 covers 13 residues. CDR3 nucleotide sequence: TGTGCCAGCAGTTTGCCCCCTCAGGGCGAGCAGTACTTC. Translation gives CASSLPPQGEQYF.

This clonotype was counted a few times. V is TRBV20-1 and J is TRBJ2-3; 9 bases are a match to TRBD2. Germline values: CDR1 DFQATT, CDR2 SNEGSKA (reference sequence). This CDR3 has 16 amino acids. V gave up 1 base and J gave up 3 bases; unmatched junction bases: 8. CDR3 sequence reads: CSARAPSGRHTDTQYF. The DNA of the CDR3 is TGCAGTGCTAGAGCTCCAAGCGGGAGGCATACAGATACGCAGTATTTT.

The CDR3 region has the DNA TGTGCCAGCAGCCTCGACACCGGTTCTGGGCAGTATTTT. Residues: CASSLDTGSGQYF. The gene calls are TRBV7-8 and TRBJ2-3; D gene unclear. CDR3 length: 13 residues. Looked up from germline, CDR1 is SGHVS and CDR2 is FQNEAQ. Trimming took off 5 bases at V and 11 bases at J, with 17 bases between the two ends.

This clonotype was seen more than once but under ten times. The V call is TRBV10-2, the J call TRBJ2-2; D is uncertain. This CDR3 comprises 11 residues. The V end lost 6 bases, the J end lost 7 bases, and 6 bases lay between the germline ends. CDR1 and CDR2 (germline): WSHSY, SAAADI. The CDR3 sequence is CASRLHGELFF. In nucleotides, the CDR3 is TGCGCCAGCAGGTTACACGGGGAGCTGTTTTTT.

The V call is TRBV10-3, the J call TRBJ1-3, with unresolved D. CDR1 and CDR2 (germline): ENHRY, SYGVKD. CDR3 length: 16 amino acids. V was trimmed by 0 bases and J by 4 bases, leaving 13 bases between them. The CDR3 here is CAISESVAARGNTIYF. Here the CDR3 DNA reads TGTGCCATCAGTGAGTCGGTGGCAGCGAGGGGAAACACCATATATTTT.

J is TRBJ2-1 and V is TRBV20-1; D gene uncertain. Germline CDR1 reads DFQATT; CDR2 reads SNEGSKA (reference sequence). The CDR3 is made up of 10 amino acids. Trimming took 5 bases from V and 3 from J, leaving 2 bases between them. CDR3 sequence reads: CSAYYNEQFF. The CDR3 DNA follows: TGCAGTGCTTACTACAATGAGCAGTTCTTC.

This clonotype has just a few counts. The chain carries TRBV5-6 and TRBJ1-4; the D is unclear. Germline loops: CDR1 SGHDT, CDR2 YYEEEE. The CDR3 is made up of 16 amino acids. V lost 0 bases and J lost 0, with 9 bases in between. In DNA form, the CDR3 reads TGTGCCAGCAGCTTGGGGCCGACGGCAACTAATGAAAAACTGTTTTTT. Its translation: CASSLGPTATNEKLFF.

The chain uses TRBV2 and TRBJ2-3, with TRBD2 matching over 10 bases. V lost 6 bases, J lost 9 bases, and 3 bases stayed unmatched. The germline CDR1 and CDR2 sequences are SNHLY and FYNNEI. CDR3 length: 12 amino acids. CDR3 DNA: TGTGCCAGCAGACCACTAGCGGGGACGCAGTATTTT. Its protein product is CASRPLAGTQYF.

This clonotype was detected a few times. The chain recombines TRBV15 with TRBJ1-5, with D tentatively TRBD1 (6 bases). The CDR3 runs to 15 residues. The germline V gene encodes CDR1 LNHNV and CDR2 YYDKDF (reference sequence). With 1 base removed from V and 2 bases from J, the gap between germline ends came to 9 bases. The CDR3 spells CATSRVRGGNQPQHF. CDR3 bases: TGTGCCACCAGCAGAGTAAGGGGGGGCAATCAGCCCCAGCATTTT.

The chain joins TRBV4-3 to TRBJ1-1, with 7 bases identical to TRBD1. CDR3 length equals 16 residues. Germline CDR1 is LGHNA and CDR2 is YSLEER. With V trimmed by 0 bases and J by 8 bases, 12 bases remained unmatched. The CDR3 loop reads CASSQEMGTVPREAFF. CDR3 coding DNA: TGCGCCAGCAGCCAAGAAATGGGGACAGTTCCGAGAGAAGCTTTCTTT.

This chain joins TRBV11-1 and TRBJ2-6; the match to TRBD1 covers 7 bases. Germline CDR1 and CDR2: SGHAT and FQDESV (reference sequence). The V and J ends lost 5 bases and 0 bases, in that order; junction bases with no gene match: 13. The CDR3 runs 19 residues. CDR3 in DNA: TGTGCCAGCAGCAGTATAACCGGGACAGACTACTCTGGGGCCAACGTCCTGACTTTC. Protein sequence: CASSSITGTDYSGANVLTF.

V gene TRBV4-2 combines with J gene TRBJ2-3; TRBD2 might be the D (6 bases). CDR1 and CDR2 (germline): LGHNA, YNFKEQ. V lost 4 bases to trimming and J lost 4 bases, with 18 bases between them. There are 16 residues in the CDR3. DNA for the CDR3: TGTGCCAGCAGCCCACGTAGCGGAATGGTCGCAGATACGCAGTATTTT. Protein: CASSPRSGMVADTQYF.

The V call is TRBV4-1, the J call TRBJ1-5; unclear D gene. Per germline, CDR1 MGHRA and CDR2 YSYEKL. The V gene lost 4 bases and the J gene lost 1 base, with 11 bases spanning the gap. This CDR3 contains 15 residues. CDR3 sequence (DNA): TGCGCCAGCAGCCGGGCGTGTTCGAGCAATCAGCCCCAGCATTTT. This sequence encodes CASSRACSSNQPQHF.

This clonotype has just a few counts. The V call is TRBV20-1, the J call TRBJ1-5; D is unresolved. Trimming stripped 6 bases from V and 7 bases from J, with 13 bases between. Per the germline V gene, CDR1 is DFQATT and CDR2 is SNEGSKA (reference sequence). The CDR3 has 12 residues. The DNA of the CDR3 is TGCAGTGCCGCGACCGGAACCCAGCCCCAGCATTTT. It translates to CSAATGTQPQHF.

The rearrangement links TRBV30 to TRBJ2-1, with 7 bases fitting TRBD2. The CDR3 has 14 amino acids. The V and J ends lost 5 bases and 0 bases, in that order; junction bases with no gene match: 4. Germline V gene data show CDR1 as GTSNPN and CDR2 as SVGIG (reference sequence). The CDR3 DNA follows: TGTGCCTGGGTGGGGGGGAGCTCCTACAATGAGCAGTTCTTC. This sequence encodes CAWVGGSSYNEQFF. Drawing the rest from reference TRBV30 and TRBJ2-1, the complete variable domain is SQTIHQWPATLVQPVGSPLSLECTVEGTSNPNLYWYRQAAGRGLQLLFYSVGIGQISSEVPQNLSASRPQDRQFILSSKKLLLSDSGFYLCAWVGGSSYNEQFFGPGTRLTVL.

This clonotype was picked up one time. The gene calls are TRBV11-2 and TRBJ2-2; 9 nucleotides line up with TRBD1. This CDR3 has 15 amino acids. V was clipped by 8 bases and J by 5 bases; unmatched bases: 9. Germline CDR1 is SGHAT and CDR2 is FQNNGV. The CDR3 is CASCSGQGQTGELFF. Written as DNA, the CDR3 is TGTGCCAGCTGTTCGGGACAGGGACAAACCGGGGAGCTGTTTTTT.

This sequence joins TRBV20-1 and TRBJ2-7; the D gene is possibly TRBD1 (7 bases). The CDR3 has 13 amino acids. Trimming cost V 5 bases and J 7 bases, with 18 bases left between them. Germline CDR1 is DFQATT and CDR2 is SNEGSKA (reference sequence). The CDR3, as DNA: TGCAGTGCTGGCGGGACAGATGACCGGGAGCAGTACTTC. As protein: CSAGGTDDREQYF.